This T cell receptor beta chain is drawn from a study of T cell responses to AZD1222 COVID-19 vaccine. Study details: Second-dose schedules of about 4 or about 12 weeks were combined. Findings and limits, study-wide: The study identified only five or six AZD1222 recipients as seropositive at baseline.

Libraries were prepared by immunoSEQ multiplex PCR; TCRdb keeps only in-frame clonotypes and omits some of them. Of over 85,000 clones in the sample, around 82% are singletons; the top ten hold 17%. Germline CDR1 and CDR2: SGHDN and FVKESK. Trimming pared 1 base from V and 3 bases from J, leaving 13 bases between. The CDR3 is 15 residues long. Details on this clone: Its antigen is as yet unknown.

The source is an adult in good health. This sequence joins TRBV14 and TRBJ2-7; no clear D. The sample was peripheral blood, taken on day 0 of AZD1222 vaccination. The DNA of the CDR3 is TGTGCCAGCAGCCAAGTAGTTCTTTTGTTCTACGAGCAGTACGTC. This gives the protein CASSQVVLLFYEQYV.